A single sample is the source of the 24 T cell receptor beta chains below, sequenced in a study of T cell responses to AZD1222 COVID-19 vaccine. The protocol was immunoSEQ multiplex PCR, while the TCRdb copy is restricted to in-frame clones and leaves out a portion. The sample includes about 110,000 clones, about 88% of them seen just once. This sample comprised peripheral blood, obtained on day 0 of AZD1222 vaccination. The receptors here all came from an adult in good health.

The chain employs TRBV14 and TRBJ1-1, with 7 bases lining up with TRBD1. Germline-derived CDR1 and CDR2 are SGHDN and FVKESK. V lost 4 bases, J lost 3 bases, and 8 bases stayed unmatched. CDR3 size: 15 residues. The CDR3 is CASSRRGPAYTEAFF. DNA for the CDR3: TGTGCCAGCAGCCGAAGGGGGCCCGCATACACTGAAGCTTTCTTT. Full variable domain (outside the CDR3, taken from reference TRBV14 and TRBJ1-1): EAGVTQFPSHSVIEKGQTVTLRCDPISGHDNLYWYRRVMGKEIKFLLHFVKESKQDESGMPNNRFLAERTGGTYSTLKVQPAELEDSGVYFCASSRRGPAYTEAFFGQGTRLTVV.

This chain links TRBV18 with TRBJ1-1; D unclear. Trimming left V 2 bases short and J 0 bases short, with 13 bases between. Germline V gene sequence: CDR1 KGHSH, CDR2 LQKENI. There are 16 residues in the CDR3. CDR3 nucleotide sequence: TGTGCCAGCTCACCAAACAACAGATACATGAACACTGAAGCTTTCTTT. Protein: CASSPNNRYMNTEAFF.

The chain employs TRBV27 and TRBJ1-4; a possible D gene is TRBD1 (5 bases). V was trimmed by 3 bases and J by 8 bases, leaving 16 bases between them. CDR1 MNHEY and CDR2 SMNVEV come from the germline V gene (reference sequence). The length of the CDR3 is 15 residues. The CDR3 sequence is CASSFGDARREKLFF. CDR3 nucleotide sequence: TGTGCCAGCAGTTTCGGGGACGCGAGGAGGGAAAAACTGTTTTTT.

The chain has TRBV2 and TRBJ1-4, with 9 bases matching TRBD1. CDR3 length: 14 residues. V lost 3 bases and J lost 9; bases outside the gene matches: 5. CDR1 is SNHLY, CDR2 FYNNEI, per germline. CDR3 sequence: CASSDSGTGKKLFF. CDR3 bases: TGTGCCAGCAGTGACTCCGGGACAGGGAAAAAACTGTTTTTT.

The J gene is TRBJ2-1, the V gene TRBV5-1; D ambiguous. Looked up from germline, CDR1 is SGHRS and CDR2 is YFSETQ. V was trimmed by 6 bases and J by 7 bases, leaving 8 bases between them. This CDR3 has 11 amino acids. The CDR3 sequence is CASNDSNEQFF. In DNA form, the CDR3 reads TGCGCCAGCAATGATTCTAATGAGCAGTTCTTC.

V and J are TRBV6-5 and TRBJ1-5, with unresolved D. The CDR3 has 13 residues. V was clipped by 7 bases and J by 0 bases, with 7 bases between them. Germline assignment: CDR1 MNHEY and CDR2 SVGAGI. CDR3 amino acids: CASTSNSNQPQHF. CDR3 sequence (DNA): TGTGCCAGCACTTCTAATAGCAATCAGCCCCAGCATTTT.

The rearrangement joins TRBV11-2 to TRBJ2-5; the match to TRBD2 covers 10 bases. Germline assignment: CDR1 SGHAT and CDR2 FQNNGV. This CDR3 region has 15 residues. V lost 5 bases and J lost 0; bases outside the gene matches: 3. CDR3 region: CASSKTSGYQETQYF. The CDR3 DNA sequence: TGTGCCAGCAGCAAGACTAGCGGGTACCAAGAGACCCAGTACTTC.

V gene TRBV5-8 combines with J gene TRBJ1-4; tentative D call: TRBD1 (5 bases). This CDR3 has 15 residues. CDR1 is SGHTS, CDR2 YDEGEE, per germline. The V end lost 0 bases, the J end lost 4 bases, and 10 bases lay between the germline ends. The CDR3 region is CASSLDGRVNEKLFF. The CDR3 nucleotides are TGTGCCAGCAGCTTGGATGGCAGGGTTAATGAAAAACTGTTTTTT.

The V call is TRBV3-1 (or the pseudogene TRBV3-2), the J call TRBJ1-1; D is undetermined. V dropped 3 bases and J dropped 1 base, with 9 bases sitting between them. CDR1 LGHDT and CDR2 YNNKEL come from the germline V gene (reference sequence). This CDR3 is built from 14 residues. The CDR3 protein is CASSQRQTNTEAFF. The CDR3 nucleotides are TGTGCCAGCAGCCAGAGACAAACGAACACTGAAGCTTTCTTT.

This chain joins TRBV3-1 (or the pseudogene TRBV3-2) and TRBJ1-1; TRBD1 agrees at 7 bases. V was clipped by 2 bases and J by 10 bases; unmatched bases: 10. The CDR3 extends over 14 amino acids. The germline V gene encodes CDR1 LGHDT and CDR2 YNNKEL (reference sequence). The CDR3 nucleotides read TGTGCCAGCAGCCAAACTATGGGACAGACGCCAGCTTTCTTT. Protein product: CASSQTMGQTPAFF.

This chain uses TRBV14 with TRBJ2-3; D possibly corresponds to TRBD2 (5 bases). This CDR3 comprises 14 residues. Trimming shortened V by 0 bases and J by 7 bases, and 11 bases separated the two germline ends. The germline V gene has CDR1 SGHDN and CDR2 FVKESK. CDR3 region: CASSQELRENTQYF. CDR3 bases: TGTGCCAGCAGCCAAGAACTCCGGGAAAATACGCAGTATTTT.

The chain recombines TRBV19 with TRBJ1-4; D possibly corresponds to TRBD1 (5 bases). Germline V CDR1 and CDR2: LNHDA, SQIVND (reference sequence). The ends were cut back, 2 bases at V and 4 bases at J, with 8 bases in the middle. There are 14 residues in the CDR3. CDR3 bases: TGTGCCAGTAGTATATTGGGGGGTAATGAAAAACTGTTTTTT. Encoded protein: CASSILGGNEKLFF. Full variable domain (remainder filled in from reference TRBV19 and TRBJ1-4): DGGITQSPKYLFRKEGQNVTLSCEQNLNHDAMYWYRQDPGQGLRLIYYSQIVNDFQKGDIAEGYSVSREKKESFPLTVTSAQKNPTAFYLCASSILGGNEKLFFGSGTQLSVL.

This chain joins TRBV7-9 and TRBJ2-7; D might be TRBD2 (5 bases). Trimming shortened V by 5 bases and J by 1 base, and 21 bases separated the two germline ends. The CDR3 contains 17 residues. Germline CDR1 and CDR2: SEHNR and FQNEAQ (reference sequence). DNA of the CDR3: TGTGCCAGCAGCCTACCTTCTGATGGCGGGCTTTCCTACGAGCAGTACTTC. Translated: CASSLPSDGGLSYEQYF. The full variable domain, rest sourced from reference TRBV7-9 and TRBJ2-7, is DTGVSQNPRHKITKRGQNVTFRCDPISEHNRLYWYRQTLGQGPEFLTYFQNEAQLEKSRLLSDRFSAERPKGSFSTLEIQRTEQGDSAMYLCASSLPSDGGLSYEQYFGPGTRLTVT.

V is TRBV5-6 and J is TRBJ1-4; D unclear. Germline V gene sequence: CDR1 SGHDT, CDR2 YYEEEE. Trimming removed 3 bases from V and 4 bases from J, with 7 bases in between. The CDR3 has 13 amino acids. CDR3 amino acids: CASSSGDNEKLFF. CDR3 DNA: TGTGCCAGCAGCTCGGGAGATAATGAAAAACTGTTTTTT.

The chain is built from TRBV20-1 and TRBJ1-5, with D unresolved. Germline V gene lookup returns CDR1 DFQATT and CDR2 SNEGSKA (reference sequence). The V gene lost 5 bases and the J gene lost 11 bases, with 13 bases spanning the gap. The CDR3 has 11 amino acids. The DNA of the CDR3 is TGCAGTGCTCCCTTCCAAGGAGCCCAGCATTTT. It yields the protein CSAPFQGAQHF.

V gene TRBV15 combines with J gene TRBJ1-2; D might be TRBD1 (5 bases). Germline lookup yields CDR1 LNHNV and CDR2 YYDKDF (reference sequence). V lost 0 bases and J 4 bases, leaving 15 bases between the germline ends. The CDR3 is 16 amino acids. The CDR3 here is CATSRDSLGGSYGYTF. The DNA of the CDR3 is TGTGCCACCAGCAGAGATTCTCTCGGGGGGAGCTATGGCTACACCTTC.

This clone occurred once. The chain joins TRBV5-1 to TRBJ1-5, with a tentative D call TRBD1 (6 bases). V gave up 5 bases and J gave up 9 bases, with 18 bases separating them. The CDR3 runs to 14 residues. Germline CDR1 is SGHRS and CDR2 is YFSETQ. CDR3 residues: CASSPDSGVGPQHF. In DNA, the CDR3 is TGCGCCAGCAGTCCGGACAGCGGGGTTGGGCCCCAGCATTTT.

The rearrangement links TRBV18 to TRBJ1-2; weak D call: TRBD1 (5 bases). V gave up 4 bases and J gave up 6 bases, with 18 bases separating them. Germline CDR1 reads KGHSH; CDR2 reads LQKENI. The CDR3 is 15 residues long. CDR3 DNA sequence: TGTGCCAGCTCACTCCCAGACAGAGGAATCCATGGCTACACCTTC. Translated, it gives CASSLPDRGIHGYTF.

The rearrangement links TRBV19 to TRBJ2-1, with D perhaps matching TRBD2 (5 bases). CDR3 length equals 13 residues. Germline CDR1 and CDR2: LNHDA and SQIVND (reference sequence). The V gene lost 5 bases and the J gene lost 6 bases, with 11 bases spanning the gap. The CDR3, as DNA: TGTGCCAGTAGTTTGGTTCGGGGCAATGAGCAGTTCTTC. Protein sequence: CASSLVRGNEQFF.

Written as DNA, the CDR3 is TGTGCCAGTAGTATAGATCAGAGGATAAGCTCTGGGGCCAACGTCCTGACTTTC. Translated, it gives CASSIDQRISSGANVLTF. The chain combines TRBV19 with TRBJ2-6; D call uncertain. The CDR3 length is 18 residues. The V end was cut by 0 bases, the J end by 0 bases, with 12 bases between. The germline V gene encodes CDR1 LNHDA and CDR2 SQIVND (reference sequence).

J is TRBJ1-1 and V is TRBV18; D remains ambiguous. Per germline, CDR1 KGHSH and CDR2 LQKENI. V was pared by 0 bases and J by 0 bases, with 11 bases between. The CDR3 totals 16 residues. This CDR3 reads CASSPPTSPMNTEAFF. The CDR3 region has the DNA TGTGCCAGCTCACCACCTACAAGCCCTATGAACACTGAAGCTTTCTTT.

V usage is TRBV4-2 and J usage is TRBJ2-1; 9 bases are a match to TRBD2. CDR1 and CDR2 (germline): LGHNA, YNFKEQ. With V trimmed by 0 bases and J by 9 bases, 9 bases remained unmatched. The CDR3 is 16 residues long. CDR3 sequence (DNA): TGTGCCAGCAGCCAAGAAAGTAGCGGGAGCAGGGGTGAGCAGTTCTTC. This encodes CASSQESSGSRGEQFF.

The chain uses TRBV28 and TRBJ1-2, with D maybe TRBD1 (5 bases). Germline V CDR1 and CDR2: MDHEN, SYDVKM. The CDR3 is 11 amino acids. V was pared by 2 bases and J by 8 bases, with 6 bases between. CDR3 nucleotides: TGTGCCAGCAGTTTAGGGGGAGGCTACACCTTC. Translated: CASSLGGGYTF.

This clone has a handful of counts. This rearrangement joins TRBV28 to TRBJ2-3; 7 positions agree with TRBD1. V lost 5 bases, J lost 5 bases, and 10 bases stayed unmatched. Germline assignment: CDR1 MDHEN and CDR2 SYDVKM. CDR3 size: 15 residues. CDR3 amino acids: CASSNHGSGGDTQYF. In nucleotides, the CDR3 is TGTGCCAGCAGTAACCACGGGTCAGGGGGAGATACGCAGTATTTT. Looking up the rest from reference TRBV28 and TRBJ2-3 gives the full variable domain: DVKVTQSSRYLVKRTGEKVFLECVQDMDHENMFWYRQDPGLGLRLIYFSYDVKMKEKGDIPEGYSVSREKKERFSLILESASTNQTSMYLCASSNHGSGGDTQYFGPGTRLTVL.